This T cell receptor (beta chain) is from a study of cytomegalovirus exposure and HLA in healthy donors. Measured with immunoSEQ multiplex PCR; TCRdb has only the in-frame clones, and not every one. This sample has fewer than 200,000 clones, with about 87% found just once. This CDR3 has 16 amino acids. The ends lost 0 bases at V and 2 bases at J; junction bases unmatched: 7. Per the germline V gene, CDR1 is MNHEY and CDR2 is SVGAGI. This sequence originates from a woman younger than 45 in good health and CMV-seronegative. The specimen sequenced was PBMCs. This chain connects TRBV6-5 to TRBJ2-7; 7 nucleotides align to TRBD1. CDR3 in amino acids: CASSYSMFGTAYEQYF. For the CDR3, the DNA is TGTGCCAGCAGTTACTCGATGTTCGGGACAGCCTACGAGCAGTACTTC.